This is a list of T cell receptor beta chains from one sample in a study of blood T cell repertoires in COVID-19. Sequencing used immunoSEQ multiplex PCR; TCRdb keeps in-frame clones, though not all of them. In the table there are about 220,000 clones, roughly four fifths of which are singletons. The sample consisted of PBMCs or T cells enriched from blood (not recorded which). These receptors were collected from a woman in her fifties or sixties who had been exposed to COVID-19. Each CDR3 is given with its conserved first and last residue. The D gene is left open where the match is weak. Expanded clones are given a class, and other clones once, few, many or no size at all.

v_call	d_call	j_call	clone_size	cdr3_length	cdr3_aa	cdr3_nt
TRBV5-5	.	TRBJ1-4	few	11	CASSAPGAEAF	TGTGCCAGCAGCGCTCCAGGGGCCGAGGCTTTT
TRBV19	TRBD1	TRBJ1-5	.	15	CASRSWTGLHQPQHF	TGTGCCAGTAGATCATGGACAGGGCTGCATCAGCCCCAGCATTTT
TRBV3-1/TRBV3-2	.	TRBJ2-2	.	19	CASSQKQEWVLPNTGELFF	TGTGCCAGCAGCCAGAAACAGGAGTGGGTGCTACCGAACACCGGGGAGCTGTTTTTT
TRBV18	TRBD1	TRBJ1-1	.	16	CASSSGTGVTYTEAFF	TGTGCCAGCTCCTCCGGGACAGGGGTGACGTACACTGAAGCTTTCTTT
TRBV28	.	TRBJ2-7	.	11	CASATKREQYF	TGTGCCAGCGCAACTAAACGGGAGCAGTACTTC
TRBV6-5	TRBD1	TRBJ1-1	.	14	CASSRTGGNTEAFF	TGTGCCAGCAGTAGGACAGGGGGCAACACTGAAGCTTTCTTT
TRBV6-2/TRBV6-3	.	TRBJ1-1	few	15	CASSGRGALNTEAFF	TGTGCCAGCAGTGGGAGGGGCGCTCTGAACACTGAAGCTTTCTTT
TRBV30	TRBD1	TRBJ2-7	.	19	CAWRPNRDRGLVSSYEQYF	TGTGCCTGGAGGCCAAACCGGGACAGGGGGCTGGTAAGCTCCTACGAGCAGTACTTC
TRBV12-5	.	TRBJ1-5	.	14	CASGPQGGNQPQHF	TGTGCTAGTGGGCCTCAGGGTGGGAATCAGCCCCAGCATTTT
TRBV6-5	TRBD1	TRBJ1-4	.	15	CASSNSQGGNEKLFF	TGTGCCAGCAGTAACTCGCAGGGGGGTAATGAAAAACTGTTTTTT
TRBV6-1	TRBD1	TRBJ1-1	once	14	CASSERTGGGEAFF	TGTGCCAGCAGTGAAAGGACAGGAGGGGGTGAAGCTTTCTTT
TRBV6-2/TRBV6-3	TRBD1	TRBJ1-1	.	15	CASSLLVTGTTEAFF	TGTGCCAGCAGCCTCCTCGTGACAGGGACCACTGAAGCTTTCTTT
TRBV7-9	.	TRBJ2-1	once	12	CASSLVGDEQFF	TGTGCCAGCAGCTTAGTGGGCGATGAGCAGTTCTTC
TRBV5-4	TRBD2	TRBJ2-2	.	16	CASTSVGGSGTGELFF	TGTGCCAGCACCTCAGTGGGGGGGAGCGGGACCGGGGAGCTGTTTTTT
TRBV21-1	.	TRBJ1-5	.	17	CASSTINRDRANQPQHF	TGTGCCAGCAGCACTATCAACCGGGACAGGGCCAATCAGCCCCAGCATTTT